This entry lists 21 T cell receptor beta chains sequenced from one sample in a study of molecular identifiers for immune sequencing clone quantification. TCRdb itself ran the PCR reads through MiXCR, one entry per CDR3 protein. The sample has more than 550,000 distinct CDR3 sequences; roughly 23% are singletons. The specimen was naive CD8+ T cells from blood, with Jurkat cell RNA spiked in. This sample's subset: FACS-sorted CD8+CD4-CCR7+CD45RA+ naive T cells. The receptors come from a human donor in good health. Some libraries in this study had Jurkat cell RNA spiked in.

The chain has TRBV7-2 and TRBJ2-5; D is unresolved. V shed 1 base and J shed 2 bases, with 14 bases lying between them. Germline V gene lookup returns CDR1 SGHTA and CDR2 FQGNSA. CDR3 length: 16 amino acids. The CDR3 DNA sequence: TGTGCCAGCAGCTTAGGGCCGTTGGACGTACAAGAGACCCAGTACTTC. It translates to CASSLGPLDVQETQYF.

This clonotype was observed many times. The chain uses TRBV28 and TRBJ2-7; D may be TRBD2 (5 bases). Trimming took off 3 bases at V and 4 bases at J, with 13 bases between the two ends. Germline values: CDR1 MDHEN, CDR2 SYDVKM. The CDR3 contains 14 residues. The CDR3 here is CASSFGLFSYEQYF. DNA of the CDR3: TGTGCCAGCAGTTTCGGACTGTTTTCGTACGAGCAGTACTTC.

This clonotype was detected many times. V gene TRBV5-1 combines with J gene TRBJ2-7; D may be TRBD1 (7 bases). V was trimmed by 4 bases and J by 0 bases, leaving 17 bases between them. CDR3 length equals 16 residues. Germline CDR1 SGHRS, CDR2 YFSETQ. CDR3 sequence (DNA): TGCGCCAGCAGCCCGGAGGGGGCCGGGAGCTCCTACGAGCAGTACTTC. This gives the protein CASSPEGAGSSYEQYF.

This chain joins TRBV5-4 and TRBJ2-3, with D hard to call. Germline CDR1 reads SGHNT; CDR2 reads YYREEE (reference sequence). The CDR3 covers 16 residues. The V end lost 4 bases, the J end lost 0 bases, and 15 bases lay between the germline ends. The CDR3 bases are TGTGCCAGCAGCGGTTTTGACGGGCCAAGCACAGATACGCAGTATTTT. Protein: CASSGFDGPSTDTQYF.

The chain carries TRBV18 and TRBJ2-2; D not certain. The CDR3 has 14 amino acids. Per the germline V gene, CDR1 is KGHSH and CDR2 is LQKENI. V gave up 7 bases and J gave up 6 bases, with 15 bases separating them. The DNA of the CDR3 is TGTGCCAGCTTCTGGGCGGAGAATTCCGGGGAGCTGTTTTTT. As protein: CASFWAENSGELFF.

A remark on this clonotype: This may stem from a read error, because a much larger clone lies one nucleotide away. The CDR3 does not close with the conserved phenylalanine or tryptophan, likely indicating a read error. The V call is TRBV4-3, the J call TRBJ2-3; TRBD2 might be the D (5 bases). Trimming pared 0 bases from V and 4 bases from J, leaving 20 bases between. This CDR3 has 18 residues. Germline V gene data show CDR1 as LGHNA and CDR2 as YSLEER. In nucleotides, the CDR3 is TGCGCCAGCAGCCAAGATCTGGCAGCCCCCGGCGGGTCAGATACGCAGTATTTA. It specifies CASSQDLAAPGGSDTQYL.

This clonotype showed up many times. The gene calls are TRBV11-2 and TRBJ2-1, with 11 bases matching TRBD2. V lost 0 bases, J lost 9 bases, and 7 bases stayed unmatched. The germline gives CDR1 SGHAT, CDR2 FQNNGV. This CDR3 is 16 amino acids long. Here the CDR3 DNA reads TGTGCCAGCAGCTTAGAATCCCTAGCGGGAGGTTCTGAGCAGTTCTTC. This translates into CASSLESLAGGSEQFF.

The J gene is TRBJ1-5, the V gene TRBV19; D is perhaps TRBD1 (5 bases). CDR1 LNHDA and CDR2 SQIVND come from the germline V gene (reference sequence). The CDR3 totals 17 residues. Trimming left V 9 bases short and J 4 bases short, with 25 bases between. The CDR3 DNA sequence: TGTGCCAGCAGAACCGGGACTTACCTGGATTGGAATCAGCCCCAGCATTTT. This gives the protein CASRTGTYLDWNQPQHF.

This clonotype showed up just a few times. J is TRBJ1-1 and V is TRBV28; D gene uncertain. Germline loops: CDR1 MDHEN, CDR2 SYDVKM. V shed 7 bases and J shed 5 bases, with 17 bases lying between them. The CDR3 is 14 residues long. The CDR3 here is CASKIRGSGTEAFF. The CDR3 nucleotides are TGTGCCAGCAAGATCCGGGGTTCCGGGACTGAAGCTTTCTTT.

Written as DNA, the CDR3 is TGTGCCAGCAGCTCGGATGTGGACAGGGGTTTTACCGGGGAGCTGTTTTTT. As protein: CASSSDVDRGFTGELFF. The V and J genes are TRBV5-4 and TRBJ2-2, with 9 bases lining up with TRBD1. Trimming removed 3 bases from V and 5 bases from J; junction bases left unmatched: 11. CDR3 length equals 17 residues. The germline V gene encodes CDR1 SGHNT and CDR2 YYREEE (reference sequence).

This clonotype was observed a few times. The gene calls are TRBV5-8 and TRBJ1-1; 7 bases fit TRBD1. The CDR3 has 13 residues. The germline V gene encodes CDR1 SGHTS and CDR2 YDEGEE. Trimming removed 2 bases from V and 5 bases from J; junction bases left unmatched: 3. CDR3 sequence: CASSFGDSTEAFF. For the CDR3, the DNA is TGTGCCAGCAGCTTTGGGGACAGTACTGAAGCTTTCTTT.

The rearrangement joins TRBV29-1 to TRBJ2-1; perhaps TRBD1 as D (5 bases). V dropped 3 bases and J dropped 4 bases, with 7 bases sitting between them. Germline CDR1 is SQVTM and CDR2 is ANQGSEA. The CDR3 length is 12 residues. The chain's CDR3 is CSVDRDYNEQFF. Written as DNA, the CDR3 is TGCAGCGTTGACAGGGATTACAATGAGCAGTTCTTC.

As concerns this clonotype: A read error is possible here, since a much larger clone lies one base away. The chain links TRBV13 to TRBJ2-3; maybe TRBD1 (5 bases). The assigned J gene may be wrong: the sequence end matches TRBJ1-5 better. CDR1 is PRHDT, CDR2 FYEKMQ, per germline (reference sequence). The length of the CDR3 is 16 residues. Written as DNA, the CDR3 is TGTGCCAGCAGCCACTTAGTGACAGCTAGCACAGATACGCAGCATTTT. This translates into CASSHLVTASTDTQHF.

V usage is TRBV7-9 and J usage is TRBJ2-7, with 8 positions matching TRBD1. The germline V gene encodes CDR1 SEHNR and CDR2 FQNEAQ (reference sequence). The CDR3 totals 12 residues. The V segment lost 8 bases and the J segment 6 bases; nucleotides outside the gene matches: 6. The CDR3, as DNA: TGTGCCAGCGGCCTAACAGGGGGCGAGCAGTACTTC. Its translation is CASGLTGGEQYF.

The chain recombines TRBV7-9 with TRBJ1-2; tentatively, D is TRBD1 (5 bases). This CDR3 spans 14 amino acids. Germline CDR1 SEHNR, CDR2 FQNEAQ (reference sequence). Between the trimmed V and J ends, which lost 2 bases and 3 bases, there was a span of 10 bases. CDR3 sequence: CASSLKGFDYGYTF. The CDR3 region has the DNA TGTGCCAGCAGCTTAAAGGGGTTTGACTATGGCTACACCTTC.

Only a few counts were recorded for this clonotype. This rearrangement joins TRBV20-1 to TRBJ2-7, with 8 bases that match TRBD1. CDR1 and CDR2 (germline): DFQATT, SNEGSKA (reference sequence). V lost 3 bases, J lost 2 bases, and 12 bases stayed unmatched. There are 16 residues in the CDR3. The CDR3 DNA reads TGCAGTGCTAGCCTAGGACCGGGACAGGAGACCTACGAGCAGTACTTC. It is translated as CSASLGPGQETYEQYF.

This clonotype has at least ten counts. The V and J genes are TRBV29-1 and TRBJ1-1, with D perhaps matching TRBD1 (5 bases). V was pared by 4 bases and J by 8 bases, with 8 bases between. CDR3 length: 10 amino acids. Germline V gene lookup returns CDR1 SQVTM and CDR2 ANQGSEA. Written as DNA, the CDR3 is TGCAGCGTTGGTACAGGAGAAGCTTTCTTT. Translation gives CSVGTGEAFF.

The table lists this clonotype with a few counts. This chain connects TRBV19 to TRBJ2-3, with D unclear. The CDR3 spans 16 residues. Trimming removed 5 bases from V and 1 base from J, with 16 bases in between. From germline, CDR1 is LNHDA and CDR2 SQIVND (reference sequence). The CDR3 is CASSHPNRRRTDTQYF. For the CDR3, the DNA is TGTGCCAGTAGTCACCCCAACCGTCGTCGCACAGATACGCAGTATTTT.

This sequence joins TRBV27 and TRBJ1-3, with TRBD1 identical over 7 bases. The germline V gene encodes CDR1 MNHEY and CDR2 SMNVEV (reference sequence). The CDR3 is 15 amino acids. V gave up 3 bases and J gave up 4 bases; unmatched junction bases: 6. The CDR3 DNA is TGTGCCAGCAGTTTGGAGGGGGCCTTAGGAAACACCATATATTTT. Translating gives CASSLEGALGNTIYF.

This chain uses TRBV4-3 with TRBJ2-1, with a weak D call TRBD2 (6 bases). Per germline, CDR1 LGHNA and CDR2 YSLEER. This CDR3 has 17 amino acids. V lost 1 base, J lost 3 bases, and 16 bases lay in between. CDR3 nucleotides: TGCGCCAGCAGCCAAGCCGTATGGGGGAGGAACTACAATGAGCAGTTCTTC. Its translation is CASSQAVWGRNYNEQFF.

This clonotype appeared many times. The rearrangement uses TRBV6-5 and TRBJ2-3; TRBD2 might be the D (6 bases). CDR1 MNHEY and CDR2 SVGAGI come from the germline V gene. The CDR3 runs to 15 residues. Trimming removed 1 base at V and 3 bases at J, with 11 bases between. The CDR3 spells CASSYFAGNTDTQYF. CDR3 nucleotides: TGTGCCAGCAGTTACTTCGCGGGGAATACAGATACGCAGTATTTT.